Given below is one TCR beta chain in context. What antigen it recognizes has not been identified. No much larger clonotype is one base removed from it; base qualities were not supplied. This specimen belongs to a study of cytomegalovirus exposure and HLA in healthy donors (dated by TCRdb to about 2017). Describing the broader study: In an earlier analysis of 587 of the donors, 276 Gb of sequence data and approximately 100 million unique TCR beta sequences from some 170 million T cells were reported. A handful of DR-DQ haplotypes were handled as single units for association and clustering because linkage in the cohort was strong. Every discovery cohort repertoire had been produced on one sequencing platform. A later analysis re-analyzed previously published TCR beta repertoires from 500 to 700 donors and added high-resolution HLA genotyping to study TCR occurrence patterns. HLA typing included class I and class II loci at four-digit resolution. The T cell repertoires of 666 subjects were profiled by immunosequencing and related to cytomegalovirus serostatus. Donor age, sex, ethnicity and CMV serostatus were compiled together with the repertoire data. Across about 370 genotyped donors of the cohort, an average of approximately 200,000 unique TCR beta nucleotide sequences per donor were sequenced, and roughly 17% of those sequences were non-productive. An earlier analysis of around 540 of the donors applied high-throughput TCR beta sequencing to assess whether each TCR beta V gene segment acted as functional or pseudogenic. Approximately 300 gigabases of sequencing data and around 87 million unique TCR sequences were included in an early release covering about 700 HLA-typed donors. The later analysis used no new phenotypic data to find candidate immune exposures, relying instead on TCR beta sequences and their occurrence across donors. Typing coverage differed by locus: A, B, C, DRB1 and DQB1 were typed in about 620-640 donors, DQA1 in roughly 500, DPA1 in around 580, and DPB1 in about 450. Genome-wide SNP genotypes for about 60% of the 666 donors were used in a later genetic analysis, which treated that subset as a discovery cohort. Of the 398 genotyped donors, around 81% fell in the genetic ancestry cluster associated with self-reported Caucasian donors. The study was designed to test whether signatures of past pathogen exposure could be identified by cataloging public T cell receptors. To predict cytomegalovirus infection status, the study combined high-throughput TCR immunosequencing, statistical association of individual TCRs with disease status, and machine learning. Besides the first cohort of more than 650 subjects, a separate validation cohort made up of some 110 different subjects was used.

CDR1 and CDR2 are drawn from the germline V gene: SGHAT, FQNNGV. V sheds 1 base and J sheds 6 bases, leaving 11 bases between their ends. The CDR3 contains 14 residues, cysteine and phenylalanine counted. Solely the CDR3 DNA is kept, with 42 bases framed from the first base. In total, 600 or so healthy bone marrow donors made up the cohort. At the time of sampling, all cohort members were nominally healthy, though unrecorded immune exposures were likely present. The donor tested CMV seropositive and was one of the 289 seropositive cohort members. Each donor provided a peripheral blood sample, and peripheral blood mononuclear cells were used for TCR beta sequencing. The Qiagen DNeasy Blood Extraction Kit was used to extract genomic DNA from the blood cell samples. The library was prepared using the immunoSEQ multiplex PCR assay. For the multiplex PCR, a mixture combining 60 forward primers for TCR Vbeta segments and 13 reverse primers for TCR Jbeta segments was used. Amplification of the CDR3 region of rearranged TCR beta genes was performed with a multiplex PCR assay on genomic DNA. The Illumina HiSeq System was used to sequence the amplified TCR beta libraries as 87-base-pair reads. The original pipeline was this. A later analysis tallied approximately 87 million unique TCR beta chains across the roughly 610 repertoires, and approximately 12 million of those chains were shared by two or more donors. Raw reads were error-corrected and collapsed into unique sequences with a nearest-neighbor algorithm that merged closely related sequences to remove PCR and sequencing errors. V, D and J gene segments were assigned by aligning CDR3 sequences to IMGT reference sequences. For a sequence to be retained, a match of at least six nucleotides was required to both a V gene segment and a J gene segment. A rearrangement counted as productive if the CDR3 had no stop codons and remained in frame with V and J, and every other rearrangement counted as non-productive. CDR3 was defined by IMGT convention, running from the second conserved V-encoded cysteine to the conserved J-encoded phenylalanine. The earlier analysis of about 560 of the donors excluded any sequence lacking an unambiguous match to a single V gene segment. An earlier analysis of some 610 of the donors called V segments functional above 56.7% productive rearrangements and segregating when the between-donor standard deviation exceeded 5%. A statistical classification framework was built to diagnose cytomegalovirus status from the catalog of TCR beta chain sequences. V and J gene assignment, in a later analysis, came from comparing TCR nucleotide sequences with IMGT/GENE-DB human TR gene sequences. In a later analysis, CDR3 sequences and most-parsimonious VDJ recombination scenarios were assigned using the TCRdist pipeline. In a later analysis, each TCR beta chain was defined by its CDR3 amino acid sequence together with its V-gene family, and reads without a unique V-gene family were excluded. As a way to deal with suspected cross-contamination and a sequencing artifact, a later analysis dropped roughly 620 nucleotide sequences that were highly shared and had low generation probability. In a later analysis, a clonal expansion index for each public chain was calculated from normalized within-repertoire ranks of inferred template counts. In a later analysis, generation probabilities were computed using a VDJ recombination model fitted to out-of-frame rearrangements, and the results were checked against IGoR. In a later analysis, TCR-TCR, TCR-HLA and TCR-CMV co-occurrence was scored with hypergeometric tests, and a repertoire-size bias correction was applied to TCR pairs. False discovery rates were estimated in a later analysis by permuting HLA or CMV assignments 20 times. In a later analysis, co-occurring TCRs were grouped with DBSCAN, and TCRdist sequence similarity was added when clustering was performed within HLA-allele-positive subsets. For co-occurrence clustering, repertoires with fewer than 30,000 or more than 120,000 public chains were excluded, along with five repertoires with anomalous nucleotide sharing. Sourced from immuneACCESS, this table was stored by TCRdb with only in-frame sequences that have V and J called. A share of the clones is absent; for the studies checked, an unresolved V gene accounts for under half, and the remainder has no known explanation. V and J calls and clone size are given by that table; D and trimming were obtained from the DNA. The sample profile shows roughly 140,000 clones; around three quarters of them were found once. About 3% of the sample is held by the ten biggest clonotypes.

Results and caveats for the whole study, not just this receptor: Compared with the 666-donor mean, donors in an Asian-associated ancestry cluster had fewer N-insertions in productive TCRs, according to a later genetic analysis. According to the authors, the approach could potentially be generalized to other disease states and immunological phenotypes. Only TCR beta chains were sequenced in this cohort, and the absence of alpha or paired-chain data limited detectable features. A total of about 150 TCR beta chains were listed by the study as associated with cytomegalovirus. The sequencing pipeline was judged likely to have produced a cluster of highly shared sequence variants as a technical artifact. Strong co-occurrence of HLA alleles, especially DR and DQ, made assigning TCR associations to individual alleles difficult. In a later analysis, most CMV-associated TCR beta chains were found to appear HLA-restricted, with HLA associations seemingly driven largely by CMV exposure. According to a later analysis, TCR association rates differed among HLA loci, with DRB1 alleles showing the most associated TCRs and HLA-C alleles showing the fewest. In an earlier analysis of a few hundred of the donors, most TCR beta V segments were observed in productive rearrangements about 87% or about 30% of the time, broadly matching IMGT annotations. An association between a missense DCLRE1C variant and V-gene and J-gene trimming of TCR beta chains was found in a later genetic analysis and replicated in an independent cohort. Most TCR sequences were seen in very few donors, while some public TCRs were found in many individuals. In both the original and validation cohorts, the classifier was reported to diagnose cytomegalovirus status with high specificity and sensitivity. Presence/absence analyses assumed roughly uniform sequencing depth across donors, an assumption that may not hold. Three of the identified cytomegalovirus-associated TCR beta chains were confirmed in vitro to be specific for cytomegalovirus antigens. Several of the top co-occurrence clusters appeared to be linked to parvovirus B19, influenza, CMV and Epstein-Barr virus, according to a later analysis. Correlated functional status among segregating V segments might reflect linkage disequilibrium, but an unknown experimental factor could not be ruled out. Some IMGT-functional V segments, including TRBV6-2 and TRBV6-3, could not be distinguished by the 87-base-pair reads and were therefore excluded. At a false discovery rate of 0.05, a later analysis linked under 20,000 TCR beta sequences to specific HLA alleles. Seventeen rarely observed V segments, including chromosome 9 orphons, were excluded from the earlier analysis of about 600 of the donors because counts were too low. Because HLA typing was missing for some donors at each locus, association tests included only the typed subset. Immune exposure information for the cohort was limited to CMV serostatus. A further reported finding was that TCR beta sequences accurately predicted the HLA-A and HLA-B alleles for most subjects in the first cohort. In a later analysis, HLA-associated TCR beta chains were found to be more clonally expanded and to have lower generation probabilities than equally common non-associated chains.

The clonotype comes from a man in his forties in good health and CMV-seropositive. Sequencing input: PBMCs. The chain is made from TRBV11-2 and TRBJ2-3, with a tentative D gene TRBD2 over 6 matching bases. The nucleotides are TGTGCCAGCAGCTTAGCGGGGGAGTGGGATACGCAGTATTTT. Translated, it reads CASSLAGEWDTQYF.